The 7 T cell receptor beta chains listed next were all sequenced from one sample in a study of shared clonotypes between healthy human individuals. The data were produced by immunoSEQ multiplex PCR, yet TCRdb's version contains in-frame clones alone and is incomplete. The data show 740,000 or so clones, 73% seen once. The sample was memory CD4+ T cells sorted from blood. The subset here: CD45RA-negative fraction. These receptors originate from a woman under 40 in good health.

The chain couples TRBV29-1 to TRBJ2-1, with TRBD2 matching 8 bases. The CDR3 loop spans 12 amino acids. J was trimmed by 8 bases and V by 3 bases; bases with no gene match: 3. From germline, CDR1 is SQVTM and CDR2 ANQGSEA. CDR3 nucleotide sequence: TGCAGCGTTGATAGAGCGGGAGATGAGCAGTTCTTC. Translation gives CSVDRAGDEQFF.

The rearrangement uses TRBV6-6 and TRBJ1-5, with D maybe TRBD1 (6 bases). The CDR3 has 15 amino acids. Trimming pared 5 bases from V and 3 bases from J, leaving 14 bases between. Germline V gives CDR1 MNHNY, CDR2 SVGAGI (reference sequence). The CDR3 DNA is TGTGCCAGCAGTCCCCCCGGACAGTTCAATCAGCCCCAGCATTTT. It encodes CASSPPGQFNQPQHF.

The J gene is TRBJ2-3, the V gene TRBV5-1, with TRBD2 matching 7 bases. V gave up 6 bases and J gave up 3 bases; unmatched junction bases: 10. The CDR3 is 15 amino acids. In germline, CDR1 is SGHRS, CDR2 YFSETQ. CDR3 bases: TGCGCCAGCACGCGGGGCGGGAGAGGAACAGATACGCAGTATTTT. Translating it yields CASTRGGRGTDTQYF.

The chain has TRBV4-1 and TRBJ2-7; D gene unclear. This CDR3 has 12 residues. CDR1 is MGHRA, CDR2 YSYEKL, per germline. V gave up 1 base and J gave up 3 bases, with 4 bases separating them. The DNA for the CDR3 is TGCGCCAGCAGCCAAGGAGTCTACGAGCAGTACTTC. Encoded protein: CASSQGVYEQYF.

This chain joins TRBV18 and TRBJ2-6; no firm D call. Per the germline V gene, CDR1 is KGHSH and CDR2 is LQKENI. The CDR3 spans 15 residues. With 4 bases removed from V and 1 base from J, the gap between germline ends came to 8 bases. The CDR3 coding sequence is TGTGCCAGCTCACAGACGGCGTCTGGGGCCAACGTCCTGACTTTC. This gives the protein CASSQTASGANVLTF.

The chain is built from TRBV18 and TRBJ1-4, with D possibly matching TRBD1 (5 bases). The V gene lost 3 bases and the J gene lost 7 bases, with 9 bases spanning the gap. Germline CDR1 and CDR2: KGHSH and LQKENI. CDR3 length: 13 residues. The CDR3 DNA reads TGTGCCAGCTCACCCGGACACGTTGAAAAACTGTTTTTT. Protein product: CASSPGHVEKLFF.

This chain links TRBV11-2 with TRBJ1-5; 11 nucleotides line up with TRBD1. V was clipped by 5 bases and J by 6 bases; unmatched bases: 3. The germline V gene has CDR1 SGHAT and CDR2 FQNNGV. This CDR3 has 14 residues. The CDR3 region is CASSQGQGGQPQHF. The CDR3 DNA reads as TGTGCCAGCAGCCAGGGACAGGGGGGTCAGCCCCAGCATTTT.